The clone carrying this T cell receptor (beta chain) was counted only a few times. Its antigen is not known. Unique molecular identifiers were used to barcode this TCRbeta library. Each CDR3 protein is one row after TCRdb ran MiXCR on the PCR reads. Of under 60,000 distinct CDR3 sequences listed, over 4.5% are singletons. The record originates from a study of T-cell reconstitution after alpha-beta-depleted transplantation in children. Study results and limitations: After transplant, at about two months, alpha-beta T cells were reportedly derived from several hundred expanded graft clones. Surviving recipient cells, namely T cells and thymic progenitors, were the source of high day-60 TCRbeta diversity in some patients. After one year, T-cell counts and TCRbeta diversity mostly came from new T cells.

V lost 1 base, J lost 9 bases, and 13 bases lay in between. CDR3 length: 14 residues. The V gene's germline CDR1 is SGHAT and CDR2 FQNNGV. Sequencing used PBMCs, mostly from graft donor cells, obtained 60 days after TCRalphabeta/CD19-depleted stem cell transplant. The chain couples TRBV11-2 to TRBJ2-1, with a tentative D call TRBD1 (5 bases). The clonotype originates from a female patient aged 2-10 years who had a stem cell transplant for aplastic anemia, so the T cells may come from the graft donor. The CDR3 spells CASSLGPDRGEQFF. The CDR3 nucleotides are TGTGCCAGCAGCTTAGGCCCCGATAGGGGTGAGCAGTTCTTC.